This T cell receptor beta chain was obtained from a study of blood T cell repertoires in COVID-19. Study information: From T cells, B-cell-depleted T cells, or PBMCs came the material, which was cDNA or gDNA.

This clone showed up just a few times. During active infection, Seattle patients enrolled and were then monitored through disease. Per the authors' pipeline: Reference gene primer amplification gave nucleated cell count estimates. Some clones are missing from TCRdb's copy, which holds only in-frame ones; the method was immunoSEQ multiplex PCR. V, J and clone size derive from that table, while D and trimming were established from the DNA sequence. The data contain over 450,000 clones, approximately 91% of them singletons. The sequence was collected from a woman between 45 and 60 years old with COVID-19, enrolled during active disease. Material: peripheral blood.

CDR3 in amino acids: CASSIGQLGREKLFF. The CDR3 DNA follows: TGTGCCAGCAGCATCGGACAGTTGGGGCGTGAAAAACTGTTTTTT. The chain recombines TRBV7-6 with TRBJ1-4; tentatively, D is TRBD1 (6 bases). Germline values: CDR1 SGHVS, CDR2 FNYEAQ. This CDR3 contains 15 residues. The ends were cut back, 5 bases at V and 7 bases at J, with 17 bases in the middle.